The rows below give T cell receptor beta chains drawn from one sample of a study of identical twins. TCRdb used MiXCR to reprocess the 5' RACE reads, holding one entry per CDR3 protein. The table shows around 570,000 distinct CDR3 sequences, with 9% to 10% occurring only once. These records were also assigned to another study, of yellow fever vaccine responses in identical twins.

The sample was PBMCs. All receptors come from a woman between 18 and 29 years old in good health. Both conserved end residues are part of each CDR3. The D gene is left open where the match is weak. Rows give clone size only sometimes, using once, few, many, or a class for an expanded clone.

v_gene	j_gene	d_gene	abundance	CDR3aa	CDR3nt
TRBV7-8	TRBJ2-4	.	few	CASSLSAGATKNIQYF	TGTGCCAGCAGCTTATCCGCGGGGGCTACCAAAAACATTCAGTACTTC
TRBV12-3/TRBV12-4	TRBJ1-4	.	.	CASSLTTPGATNEKLFF	TGTGCCAGCAGTCTGACCACCCCGGGTGCAACTAATGAAAAACTGTTTTTT
TRBV7-9	TRBJ2-2	TRBD2	many	CASSRTSGINTGELFF	TGTGCCAGCAGCCGTACTAGCGGGATTAACACCGGGGAGCTGTTTTTT
TRBV3-1	TRBJ2-1	TRBD2	.	CASSQGGSLNEQFF	TGTGCCAGCAGCCAGGGGGGGTCTTTGAATGAGCAGTTCTTC
TRBV11-2	TRBJ2-1	.	many	CASSFPSYEQFF	TGTGCCAGCAGCTTCCCCTCCTACGAGCAGTTCTTC
TRBV29-1	TRBJ2-5	.	.	CSVEDLRGKTQYF	TGCAGCGTTGAAGATCTGAGGGGAAAGACCCAGTACTTC
TRBV27	TRBJ1-6	TRBD1	many	CASSPDRGNNSPLHF	TGTGCCAGCAGTCCCGACAGGGGCAATAATTCACCCCTCCACTTT
TRBV7-8	TRBJ1-6	.	.	CASTPKGVPRNSPLHF	TGTGCCAGCACCCCCAAAGGGGTTCCCCGGAATTCACCCCTCCACTTT
TRBV20-1	TRBJ2-7	.	few	CSASRQGHEQYF	TGCAGTGCTAGTCGGCAGGGCCACGAGCAGTACTTC
TRBV29-1	TRBJ1-1	.	few	CSVLVLNTEAFF	TGCAGCGTTTTGGTCTTGAACACTGAAGCTTTCTTT
TRBV29-1	TRBJ2-4	.	few	CSVEMERKNIQYF	TGCAGCGTTGAGATGGAGAGAAAAAACATTCAGTACTTC
TRBV11-2	TRBJ2-2	TRBD1	.	CASSITRGTGTTGELFF	TGTGCCAGCAGCATCACCCGGGGGACAGGGACCACCGGGGAGCTGTTTTTT
TRBV4-1	TRBJ2-7	TRBD2	.	CASSQDSLAGTEKQYF	TGCGCCAGCAGCCAAGATAGCCTAGCGGGAACTGAAAAGCAGTACTTC
TRBV20-1	TRBJ2-1	TRBD2	many	CSARAGRETGYEQFF	TGCAGTGCTAGAGCGGGGCGGGAGACGGGATACGAGCAGTTCTTC
TRBV6-1	TRBJ2-1	TRBD2	few	CASTVAGEGNEQFF	TGTGCCAGCACAGTAGCGGGAGAGGGTAATGAGCAGTTCTTC
TRBV7-2	TRBJ1-2	.	few	CASSPKKGRYGYTF	TGTGCCAGCAGCCCAAAGAAGGGTCGATATGGCTACACCTTC
TRBV6-1	TRBJ1-1	TRBD1	.	CASSDYQRGPRTEAFF	TGTGCCAGCAGCGACTACCAGAGGGGGCCGCGAACTGAAGCTTTCTTT